The 4 T cell receptor beta chains given below trace back to one sample, sequenced in a study of T cell responses to AZD1222 COVID-19 vaccine. TCRdb's copy holds only in-frame clones and misses some; the assay was immunoSEQ multiplex PCR. This sample has about 84,000 clones, with about 85% found just once. The sample consisted of peripheral blood, taken on day 0 of AZD1222 vaccination. These receptors were taken from an adult in good health.

This chain uses TRBV6-1 with TRBJ1-4; weak D call: TRBD1 (5 bases). V lost 1 base and J lost 8, with 11 bases in between. The CDR3 is made up of 14 amino acids. The germline V gene has CDR1 MNHNS and CDR2 SASEGT. As DNA, the CDR3 is TGTGCCAGCAGTGAAGTTCGGGACGGAGAAAAACTGTTTTTT. Translated, it gives CASSEVRDGEKLFF.

V gene TRBV3-1 (or the pseudogene TRBV3-2) combines with J gene TRBJ2-7; 9 bases agree with TRBD2. The CDR3 totals 15 residues. Trimming cost V 4 bases and J 4 bases; bases outside gene matches: 8. Germline CDR1 and CDR2: LGHDT and YNNKEL (reference sequence). The CDR3 is CASSLSGSGGYEQYF. CDR3 nucleotide sequence: TGTGCCAGCAGCCTTAGCGGGAGTGGAGGTTACGAGCAGTACTTC.

The gene calls are TRBV5-1 and TRBJ1-2; tentative D call: TRBD1 (5 bases). The germline V and J ends were trimmed by 4 bases and 0 bases, with 13 bases remaining between them. The CDR3 runs 15 residues. CDR1 and CDR2 (germline): SGHRS, YFSETQ. CDR3 nucleotide sequence: TGCGCCAGCAGCCTCCGGGAGGGGACTAACTATGGCTACACCTTC. Its protein is CASSLREGTNYGYTF.

This clone was counted a few times. This chain joins TRBV6-6 and TRBJ2-7, with TRBD2 matching 15 bases. Germline assignment: CDR1 MNHNY and CDR2 SVGAGI (reference sequence). This CDR3 has 17 residues. J gave up 1 base and V 5 bases, and 6 bases lay outside the gene matches. The CDR3 nucleotides are TGTGCCAGCAGTCCCTGGACTAGCGGGAGGGGATCCTACGAGCAGTACTTC. Encoded protein: CASSPWTSGRGSYEQYF.